One and the same sample provided the 7 T cell receptor beta chains below, sequenced in a study of OX40 agonist ivuxolimab in advanced cancers. Method: immunoSEQ multiplex PCR; TCRdb's copy keeps in-frame clones and lacks some. The table lists about 82,000 clones, over 80% of them singletons. The sequencing used CD4+ or CD8+ T cells sorted from blood, collected in a trial of the OX40 agonist ivuxolimab. Receptors originate from an adult with an advanced solid tumor such as melanoma, head and neck, liver or kidney cancer.

On this clone: An end of the junction differs from the germline gene, which may be a read error. The chain uses TRBV5-1 and TRBJ1-1; 7 positions agree with TRBD1. From germline, CDR1 is SGHRS and CDR2 YFSETQ. The CDR3 loop spans 15 amino acids. CDR3 sequence reads: CASSFGLGQTLGRLF. The CDR3 DNA is TGCGCCAGCAGCTTCGGTTTGGGACAGACTCTCGGGCGGCTCTTT. Full variable domain (remainder filled in from reference TRBV5-1 and TRBJ1-1): KAGVTQTPRYLIKTRGQQVTLSCSPISGHRSVSWYQQTPGQGLQFLFEYFSETQRNKGNFPGRFSGRQFSNSRSEMNVSTLELGDSALYLCASSFGLGQTLGRLFGQGTRLTVV.

The chain recombines TRBV5-5 with TRBJ2-7; no clear D. This CDR3 comprises 14 residues. Germline values: CDR1 SGHKS, CDR2 YYEKEE (reference sequence). Trimming took 2 bases from V and 3 from J, leaving 12 bases between them. The CDR3 nucleotides are TGTGCCAGCAGCTTCCCTTCCCGTGACTACGAGCAGTACTTC. Its protein product is CASSFPSRDYEQYF.

This clone was observed a handful of times. The chain uses TRBV18 and TRBJ2-7; D remains unclear. V dropped 1 base and J dropped 7 bases, with 8 bases sitting between them. The CDR3 runs to 12 residues. Germline V gene sequence: CDR1 KGHSH, CDR2 LQKENI. Written as DNA, the CDR3 is TGTGCCAGCTCACCACAGGGCGTGGAGCAGTACTTC. It specifies CASSPQGVEQYF.

Worth noting for this clone: Its ends do not fully match the called genes, so a read error is possible. J is TRBJ1-5 and V is TRBV7-8; 9 bases match TRBD1. Looked up from germline, CDR1 is SGHVS and CDR2 is FQNEAQ. The CDR3 is 18 amino acids. CDR3 nucleotides: TGTGCCAGCAGCCCCTCGTACAGGGGGCGCGAAGATAATCGGCCCCAGCATTTT. Protein product: CASSPSYRGREDNRPQHF.

CDR3 loop: CASSYSSPGTYGYTF. CDR3 DNA sequence: TGTGCCAGCAGTTACTCTTCTCCGGGAACGTATGGCTACACCTTC. The J gene is TRBJ1-2, the V gene TRBV6-5; D call uncertain. The germline gives CDR1 MNHEY, CDR2 SVGAGI. The CDR3 consists of 15 residues. V was clipped by 0 bases and J by 5 bases, with 13 bases between them.

The rearrangement uses TRBV7-9 and TRBJ2-1; the D gene is possibly TRBD2 (6 bases). The CDR3 has 14 residues. Trimming stripped 0 bases from V and 4 bases from J, with 7 bases between. Germline CDR1 reads SEHNR; CDR2 reads FQNEAQ (reference sequence). CDR3 residues: CASSLAGGYNEQFF. The CDR3 DNA sequence: TGTGCCAGCAGCTTAGCGGGGGGATACAATGAGCAGTTCTTC.

The CDR3 here is CAIRSGGWTEAFF. The CDR3 coding sequence is TGCGCCATAAGATCGGGGGGATGGACTGAAGCTTTCTTT. V is TRBV10-2 and J is TRBJ1-1, with D possibly being TRBD1 (5 bases). The germline V gene has CDR1 WSHSY and CDR2 SAAADI. Trimming took off 10 bases at V and 5 bases at J, with 17 bases between the two ends. There are 13 residues in the CDR3.